This T cell receptor (beta chain) stems from a study of CD8+CD57+ T cells in acquired aplastic anemia. Study-wide results and caveats: Patients were compared with controls for CD8+ Simpson's diversity, and no significant difference emerged.

Genomic DNA acted as the template from which TCR beta VDJ combination and CDR3 sequence profiling were carried out. MiXCR, run by TCRdb on the reads, gives a single entry per CDR3 protein. The sample contains some 180,000 distinct CDR3 sequences, about 44% of which appear only once. Worth noting for this clonotype: Its antigen is unknown.

Before being chosen for sequencing, patients had shown CD8+CD57+ cell expansion by flow cytometry. Severe acquired aplastic anemia was the diagnosis recorded for all patients. Blood sampling was performed on the patients, and none of them had received therapy by then. This receptor was taken from a human donor with aplastic anemia. Sequenced material: sorted CD4+, CD8+, or CD8+CD57+ T cells (not recorded which) from PBMCs.

The chain's CDR3 is CASEGTSGGEQFF. The CDR3 coding sequence is TGCGCCAGCGAGGGGACTAGCGGGGGCGAGCAGTTCTTC. The chain links TRBV5-1 to TRBJ2-1; TRBD2 matches 14 bases. The CDR3 is 13 residues long. Per the germline V gene, CDR1 is SGHRS and CDR2 is YFSETQ. V dropped 7 bases and J dropped 10; count of bases not matched to a gene: 4.